Below, 8 T cell receptor beta chains from the same sample are listed, as sequenced in a study of radiotherapy plus CTLA-4 blockade in lung cancer. Using immunoSEQ multiplex PCR, the repertoire was profiled, and TCRdb retains in-frame clones only, with some absent. There are roughly 110,000 clones in the sample; roughly 84% occur only once, and 2.4% lies in the top ten. This sample comprised peripheral blood, obtained from a patient treated with radiotherapy plus ipilimumab. These receptor sequences come from a human donor with non-small cell lung cancer that progressed on radiotherapy plus ipilimumab. Some clones in this sample may be carry-over from other donors' samples.

The rearrangement links TRBV10-3 to TRBJ1-2, with TRBD1 as a possible D gene (6 bases). Germline CDR1 reads ENHRY; CDR2 reads SYGVKD. Trimming pared 10 bases from V and 8 bases from J, leaving 20 bases between. This CDR3 region has 13 residues. In DNA form, the CDR3 reads TGTGCCACCCACGCCGGTGTTCAGGGGGGCTACACCTTC. It encodes CATHAGVQGGYTF.

The V gene is TRBV13, the J gene TRBJ1-1; D gene uncertain. The V end was cut by 1 base, the J end by 4 bases, with 7 bases between. This CDR3 has 13 amino acids. CDR1 is PRHDT and CDR2 is FYEKMQ in the germline V gene (reference sequence). The CDR3 DNA sequence: TGTGCCAGCAGCTTAGCCAAGGTCACTGAAGCTTTCTTT. It codes for CASSLAKVTEAFF.

This sequence joins TRBV9 and TRBJ1-1, with D perhaps matching TRBD1 (5 bases). Per germline, CDR1 SGDLS and CDR2 YYNGEE. V lost 3 bases to trimming and J lost 0 bases, with 15 bases between them. CDR3 length: 16 residues. CDR3 nucleotide sequence: TGTGCCAGCAGCGACGGATGGGGCGGCCTGAACACTGAAGCTTTCTTT. Its translation: CASSDGWGGLNTEAFF.

The chain employs TRBV25-1 and TRBJ1-4, with TRBD1 matching over 10 bases. The J segment lost 5 bases and the V segment lost 8 bases, leaving 5 bases of the junction unmatched. From germline, CDR1 is MGHDK and CDR2 SYGVNS. The CDR3 is 14 residues long. CDR3 loop: CASEDRGQNEKLFF. The CDR3 coding sequence is TGTGCCAGCGAAGACAGGGGGCAAAATGAAAAACTGTTTTTT.

This clone appeared once. The chain couples TRBV5-1 to TRBJ2-2, with 10 bases identical to TRBD1. V was pared by 4 bases and J by 6 bases, with 6 bases of the junction left unmatched. This CDR3 has 15 residues. Germline CDR1 SGHRS, CDR2 YFSETQ. The CDR3 DNA sequence: TGCGCCAGCAGCATCGGGACAGGGGCTCCCGGGGAGCTGTTTTTT. It is translated as CASSIGTGAPGELFF.

The chain links TRBV4-3 to TRBJ2-7; 7 bases match TRBD1. The V gene end was trimmed by 0 bases and the J gene end by 4 bases; junction bases not matched to a gene: 12. This CDR3 has 17 residues. Germline V CDR1 and CDR2: LGHNA, YSLEER. The CDR3 reads CASSQDVWRQGEYEQYF. In nucleotides, the CDR3 is TGCGCCAGCAGCCAAGATGTGTGGCGGCAGGGGGAGTACGAGCAGTACTTC.

This chain connects TRBV18 to TRBJ1-1, with a possible D match to TRBD1 (5 bases). V dropped 3 bases and J dropped 3 bases, with 14 bases sitting between them. Germline CDR1 and CDR2: KGHSH and LQKENI. The CDR3 is 15 residues long. CDR3 loop: CASSPRVKTDTEAFF. The CDR3 DNA sequence: TGTGCCAGCTCACCTCGAGTCAAGACAGACACTGAAGCTTTCTTT.

This clone was picked up one time. J is TRBJ2-3 and V is TRBV2; 7 nucleotides match TRBD2. V was pared by 2 bases and J by 9 bases, with 14 bases of the junction left unmatched. Germline V gene sequence: CDR1 SNHLY, CDR2 FYNNEI. The CDR3 is made up of 16 amino acids. The CDR3: CASSEWRGLYGGTQYF. CDR3 sequence (DNA): TGTGCCAGCAGTGAATGGCGGGGACTATATGGTGGGACGCAGTATTTT.